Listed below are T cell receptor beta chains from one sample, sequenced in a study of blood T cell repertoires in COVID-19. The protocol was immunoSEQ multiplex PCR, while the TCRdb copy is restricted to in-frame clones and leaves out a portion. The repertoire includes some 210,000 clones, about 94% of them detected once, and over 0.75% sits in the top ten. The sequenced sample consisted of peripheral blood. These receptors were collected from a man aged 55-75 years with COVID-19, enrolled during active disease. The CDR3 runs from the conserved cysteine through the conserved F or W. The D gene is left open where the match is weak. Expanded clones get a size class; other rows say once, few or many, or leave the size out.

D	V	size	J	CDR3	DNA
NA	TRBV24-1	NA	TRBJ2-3	CATSDPRTATDTQYF	TGTGCCACCAGTGACCCCCGGACAGCTACAGATACGCAGTATTTT
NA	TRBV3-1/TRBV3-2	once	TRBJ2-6	CASSQDFTSWAGANVLTF	TGTGCCAGCAGCCAAGATTTCACTAGCTGGGCTGGGGCCAACGTCCTGACTTTC
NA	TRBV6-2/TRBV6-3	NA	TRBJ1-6	CASSYAPHRQGRAFSPLHF	TGTGCCAGCAGTTACGCGCCCCACCGGCAGGGGAGGGCGTTTTCACCCCTCCACTTT
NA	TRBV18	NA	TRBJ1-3	CASSPQAGFSGNTIYF	TGTGCCAGCTCACCCCAGGCGGGGTTCTCTGGAAACACCATATATTTT
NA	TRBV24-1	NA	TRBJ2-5	CATSDGGRETQYF	TGTGCCACCAGTGATGGAGGGCGAGAGACCCAGTACTTC
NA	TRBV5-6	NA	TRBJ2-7	CASSLLGVGATYEQYF	TGTGCCAGCAGCTTGCTGGGGGTGGGGGCCACCTACGAGCAGTACTTC
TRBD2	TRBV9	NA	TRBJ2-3	CASSIQGLAATDTQYF	TGTGCCAGCAGCATCCAAGGACTAGCGGCGACAGATACGCAGTATTTT
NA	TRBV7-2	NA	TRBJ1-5	CASSLGGQVNQPQHF	TGTGCCAGCAGCTTGGGTGGACAAGTCAATCAGCCCCAGCATTTT
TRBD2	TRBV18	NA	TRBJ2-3	CASSPGSGRSDTQYF	TGTGCCAGCTCACCGGGTAGCGGGAGATCAGATACGCAGTATTTT
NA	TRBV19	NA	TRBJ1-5	CASSPLNQPQHF	TGTGCCAGTAGTCCACTAAATCAGCCCCAGCATTTT
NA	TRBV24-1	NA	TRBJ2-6	CATSERVQGSGANVLTF	TGTGCCACCAGTGAAAGGGTACAGGGCTCTGGGGCCAACGTCCTGACTTTC
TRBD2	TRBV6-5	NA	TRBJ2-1	CASRAGLAGRGEQFF	TGTGCCAGCAGAGCGGGACTAGCGGGACGAGGGGAGCAGTTCTTC
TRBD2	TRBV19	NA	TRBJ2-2	CASISYSGLAGTGELFF	TGTGCCAGTATTAGTTATTCTGGACTAGCGGGGACCGGGGAGCTGTTTTTT
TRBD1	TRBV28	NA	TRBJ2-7	CASSLGTVYEQYF	TGTGCCAGCAGTCTGGGGACAGTATACGAGCAGTACTTC
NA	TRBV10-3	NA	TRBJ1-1	CAISESVQWQNTEAFF	TGTGCCATCAGTGAGTCGGTGCAGTGGCAGAACACTGAAGCTTTCTTT
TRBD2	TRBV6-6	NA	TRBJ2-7	CASSYSSGRAGEQYF	TGTGCCAGCAGTTACTCGAGCGGGAGGGCCGGTGAGCAGTACTTC
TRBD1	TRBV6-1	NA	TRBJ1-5	CASSAGQGAPISNQPQHF	TGTGCCAGCAGTGCTGGACAGGGGGCGCCGATTAGCAATCAGCCCCAGCATTTT
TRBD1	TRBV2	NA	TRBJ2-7	CASSEARGSGTDEQYF	TGTGCCAGCAGTGAAGCGCGTGGATCCGGGACAGACGAGCAGTACTTC
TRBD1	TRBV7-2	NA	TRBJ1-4	CASSRGQVTTNEKLFF	TGTGCCAGCAGCAGGGGACAGGTGACAACTAATGAAAAACTGTTTTTT
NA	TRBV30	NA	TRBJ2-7	CAWSAGPYEQYF	TGTGCCTGGAGCGCGGGCCCCTACGAGCAGTACTTC
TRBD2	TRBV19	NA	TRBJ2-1	CASSRTSGGYNEQFF	TGTGCCAGTAGCAGGACTAGCGGGGGGTACAATGAGCAGTTCTTC
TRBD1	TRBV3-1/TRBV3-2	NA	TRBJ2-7	CASSQRGQGGEQYF	TGTGCCAGCAGCCAGAGGGGGCAGGGCGGCGAGCAGTACTTC
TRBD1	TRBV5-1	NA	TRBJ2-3	CASTPGTGEDTQYF	TGCGCCAGCACCCCCGGGACAGGGGAAGATACGCAGTATTTT
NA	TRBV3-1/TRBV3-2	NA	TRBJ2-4	CASSQVSRAAKNIQYF	TGTGCCAGCAGCCAAGTCTCCAGGGCGGCCAAAAACATTCAGTACTTC
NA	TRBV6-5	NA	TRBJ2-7	CASSGHPTFSYEQYF	TGTGCCAGCAGCGGACACCCTACCTTCTCCTACGAGCAGTACTTC
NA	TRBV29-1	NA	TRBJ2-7	CSVGTASYEQYF	TGCAGCGTTGGGACAGCTAGCTACGAGCAGTACTTC
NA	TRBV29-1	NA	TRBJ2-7	CSVEDHKGRIYEQYF	TGCAGCGTTGAAGATCATAAGGGGCGCATCTACGAGCAGTACTTC
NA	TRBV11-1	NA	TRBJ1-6	CASSLTGSYNSPLHF	TGTGCCAGCAGCTTAACAGGATCCTATAATTCACCCCTCCACTTT